The following is a T cell receptor beta chain sequence with its context. Its target is unknown. The record originates from a study of blood T cells in healthy people across ages. General study results and limits: Roughly linearly, TCR beta diversity per million T cells fell as age increased. With naive T cell percentage, TCR beta diversity showed a strong correlation.

This CDR3 contains 15 residues. Germline V CDR1 and CDR2: SNHLY, FYNNEI. Losses at the gene ends were 5 bases for V and 7 bases for J; bases not matched to a gene: 9. Primers used in a second PCR of roughly 6 to 11 cycles were a sample-barcoded 5' primer and a J-beta primer mix. Using its own MiXCR run on the 5' RACE reads, TCRdb lists one record per CDR3 protein. The table has around 870,000 distinct CDR3 sequences, 25% to 35% seen once. The sequenced material came from blood. This receptor was taken from a woman older than 75 in good health. The rearrangement uses TRBV2 and TRBJ2-2; 8 bases fit TRBD2. The CDR3 DNA reads as TGTGCCAGCAGTACTACGGGGGGGAGGATCGGGGAGCTGTTTTTT. It codes for CASSTTGGRIGELFF.